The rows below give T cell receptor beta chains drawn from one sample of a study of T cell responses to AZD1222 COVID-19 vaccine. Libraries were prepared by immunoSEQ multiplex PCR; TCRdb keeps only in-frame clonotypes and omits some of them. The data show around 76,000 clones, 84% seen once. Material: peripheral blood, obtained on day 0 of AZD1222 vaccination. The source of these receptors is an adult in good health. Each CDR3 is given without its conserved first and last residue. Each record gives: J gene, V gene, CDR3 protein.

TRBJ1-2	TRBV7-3	ASSFEQGDGYT
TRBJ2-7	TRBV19	ASSPGQSYEQY
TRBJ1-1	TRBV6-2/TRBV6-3	ASSYPLHARYGPEAF
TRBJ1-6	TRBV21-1	ASANNSPLH
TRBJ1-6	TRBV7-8	ASSPQGGLANSPLH
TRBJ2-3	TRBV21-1	ASSKEEGTDTQY
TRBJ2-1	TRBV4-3	ASSQDGTGTYNEQF
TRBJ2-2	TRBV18	ASSPQSGRHDGELF
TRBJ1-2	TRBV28	ASSLAGGRDGYT
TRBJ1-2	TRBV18	ASSPSHRGPPSYT
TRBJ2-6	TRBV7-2	ASSATGTGGLGANVLT
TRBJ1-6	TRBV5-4	ASSSPGPYSPLH
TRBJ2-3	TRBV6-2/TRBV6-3	ASSRDGDTQY
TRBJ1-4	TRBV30	AWSTQRNEKLF
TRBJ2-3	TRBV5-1	ASSLVWGTDTQY
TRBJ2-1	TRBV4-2	ASSQEGDGSSYNEQF
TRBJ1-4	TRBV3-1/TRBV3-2	ASSQDREGNEKLF
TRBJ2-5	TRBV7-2	ASSQKWGRTGVQY
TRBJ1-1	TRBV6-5	ASSYSADTEAF
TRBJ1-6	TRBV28	ASSRTGGYNSPLH
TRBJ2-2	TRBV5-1	ASSPGMNTGELF
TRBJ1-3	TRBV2	ASRQGSPGNTIY
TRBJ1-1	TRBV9	ASSVVGLGMNTEAF
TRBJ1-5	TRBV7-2	ASSFQGSPGQPQH
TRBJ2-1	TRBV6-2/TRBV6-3	ASSYSMGRDRDQQF
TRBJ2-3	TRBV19	ASSISVGGPTYTQY
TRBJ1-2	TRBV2	ASSDLGYGYT
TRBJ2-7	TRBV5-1	ASKGEGGLEHY
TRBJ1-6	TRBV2	ATTGIWGSPLH
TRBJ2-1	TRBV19	ASSIAGLAGGPIREQF
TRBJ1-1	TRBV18	ASSPSLDGVVTEAF
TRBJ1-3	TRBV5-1	ASSLATSGNTIY